A single sample gave rise to the 20 T cell receptor beta chains below, sequenced in a study of blood T cells in healthy people across ages. Together with a sample-barcoded 5' primer, a J-beta primer mix was included in a second PCR lasting about 6 to 11 cycles. From the 5' RACE reads, TCRdb called clonotypes with MiXCR, one entry per CDR3 protein. Of more than 800,000 distinct CDR3 sequences detected, more than 25% appear once; the ten largest clones hold about 18%. The sample taken for sequencing was blood. The receptors here all came from a woman aged 80 or over in good health.

To note about this clonotype: A single base separates this from a much larger clone, so it may be a read error. This sequence joins TRBV7-2 and TRBJ1-2; the match to TRBD1 covers 9 bases. Trimming at V came to 3 bases and at J to 7 bases, leaving 9 bases not matched to a gene. The CDR3 totals 15 residues. The V gene's germline CDR1 is SGHTA and CDR2 FQGNSA. Here the CDR3 DNA reads TGTGCCAGCAGCTTCGCGGGACAGGGATGTCGTGGCTACACCTTC. As protein: CASSFAGQGCRGYTF.

This clonotype was counted at least ten times. The chain is built from TRBV7-8 and TRBJ2-1, with D possibly being TRBD1 or TRBD2 (6 bases each). The CDR3 has 16 residues. V shed 2 bases and J shed 10 bases, with 21 bases lying between them. From germline, CDR1 is SGHVS and CDR2 FQNEAQ. In nucleotides, the CDR3 is TGTGCCAGCAGCTTACGAGGGGGGCAGGGATCGGGGGAGCAGTTCTTC. Encoded protein: CASSLRGGQGSGEQFF.

Many counts were recorded for this clonotype. This sequence joins TRBV5-1 and TRBJ1-1, with D possibly being TRBD1 (5 bases). The CDR3 has 14 amino acids. Germline V gene lookup returns CDR1 SGHRS and CDR2 YFSETQ. V was clipped by 1 base and J by 1 base, with 8 bases between them. CDR3 sequence: CASSLTTGNTEAFF. The CDR3 coding sequence is TGCGCCAGCAGCTTGACTACAGGGAACACTGAAGCTTTCTTT. Full variable domain (missing parts from reference TRBV5-1 and TRBJ1-1): KAGVTQTPRYLIKTRGQQVTLSCSPISGHRSVSWYQQTPGQGLQFLFEYFSETQRNKGNFPGRFSGRQFSNSRSEMNVSTLELGDSALYLCASSLTTGNTEAFFGQGTRLTVV.

The table lists this clonotype with many counts. The chain recombines TRBV14 with TRBJ2-4; D is undetermined. Germline CDR1 reads SGHDN; CDR2 reads FVKESK. There are 13 residues in the CDR3. V shed 2 bases and J shed 1 base, with 3 bases lying between them. As DNA, the CDR3 is TGTGCCAGCAGCCAATTGGCCAAAAACATTCAGTACTTC. Amino acids: CASSQLAKNIQYF.

J is TRBJ2-1 and V is TRBV2; D uncertain. Germline V gives CDR1 SNHLY, CDR2 FYNNEI. The V end lost 4 bases, the J end lost 0 bases, and 10 bases lay between the germline ends. This CDR3 has 15 amino acids. CDR3: CASSVQDGSYNEQFF. The CDR3 DNA sequence: TGTGCCAGCAGTGTTCAGGATGGCTCCTACAATGAGCAGTTCTTC.

This clonotype was counted at least ten times. This chain connects TRBV20-1 to TRBJ2-1; 10 positions agree with TRBD2. V trimming: 6 bases; J trimming: 4 bases; junction bases outside the gene matches: 9. The length of the CDR3 is 15 residues. Germline assignment: CDR1 DFQATT and CDR2 SNEGSKA (reference sequence). This CDR3 reads CSARLGLAMYNEQFF. The CDR3 coding sequence is TGCAGTGCGCGGTTGGGACTAGCGATGTACAATGAGCAGTTCTTC.

The chain couples TRBV6-1 to TRBJ1-1; TRBD1 aligns across 9 bases. This CDR3 has 15 amino acids. Trimming took 6 bases from V and 5 from J; bases not matched to a gene: 10. CDR1 and CDR2 from the germline V gene are MNHNS and SASEGT. Here the CDR3 DNA reads TGTGCCAGCAGCTCGATTACAGGGGGCGGGACTGAAGCTTTCTTT. It translates to CASSSITGGGTEAFF.

In this sample, this clonotype turned up a few times. The genes are TRBV6-2 or TRBV6-3 and TRBJ2-2; D remains unclear. CDR1 MNHEY and CDR2 SVGEGT come from the germline V gene. V was clipped by 4 bases and J by 3 bases, with 9 bases between them. The CDR3 runs 14 residues. The CDR3 is CASSSSRYTGELFF. CDR3 sequence (DNA): TGTGCCAGCAGTTCATCGAGGTACACCGGGGAGCTGTTTTTT.

This clonotype was detected many times. J is TRBJ1-4 and V is TRBV4-2, with 7 bases lining up with TRBD1. Germline loops: CDR1 LGHNA, CDR2 YNFKEQ. The V and J ends lost 0 bases and 4 bases, in that order; junction bases with no gene match: 2. The CDR3 is made up of 15 amino acids. The DNA for the CDR3 is TGTGCCAGCAGCCAAGACGGGACAGTTAATGAAAAACTGTTTTTT. It yields the protein CASSQDGTVNEKLFF.

Comment on this clonotype: A read error may be the cause here, since a much bigger clone is one base away. This chain connects TRBV5-1 to TRBJ1-2, with a tentative D call TRBD1 (5 bases). CDR3 length: 15 residues. CDR1 and CDR2 (germline): SGHRS, YFSETQ. CDR3 DNA sequence: TGCGCCGGCAGCTTGGAATCTATGAGCAGGGATGGCTACACCTTC. Its translation is CAGSLESMSRDGYTF.

Points on this clonotype: A read error may be the cause here, since a much bigger clone is one base away. The rearrangement joins TRBV7-9 to TRBJ2-5, with D possibly matching TRBD2 (6 bases). The J call could be wrong; TRBJ2-1 is a better fit for the DNA end. The CDR3 is 15 amino acids. In germline, CDR1 is SEHNR, CDR2 FQNEAQ (reference sequence). DNA of the CDR3: TGTGCCAGCAGCTTACCGTGGGGGGTCCAAGAGACCCAGTTCTTC. This encodes CASSLPWGVQETQFF.

This clonotype was detected a few times. The chain carries TRBV5-4 and TRBJ2-5; 8 bases agree with TRBD1. CDR1 is SGHNT and CDR2 is YYREEE in the germline V gene (reference sequence). The CDR3 extends over 15 amino acids. With V trimmed by 2 bases and J by 9 bases, 12 bases remained unmatched. The CDR3 region is CASSFPGTGPEAQYF. In DNA, the CDR3 is TGTGCCAGCAGCTTCCCCGGGACAGGCCCGGAGGCCCAGTACTTC.

This clonotype was seen ten or more times. The rearrangement links TRBV9 to TRBJ2-5, with D perhaps TRBD1 (5 bases). CDR1 and CDR2 (germline): SGDLS, YYNGEE. V was cut by 1 base and J by 5 bases, with 12 bases left in between. This CDR3 contains 14 residues. The CDR3, as DNA: TGTGCCAGCAGCGTACCCCAGGGTTCCGAGACCCAGTACTTC. It translates to CASSVPQGSETQYF. Using reference TRBV9 and TRBJ2-5 for the parts outside the CDR3, the full variable domain is DSGVTQTPKHLITATGQRVTLRCSPRSGDLSVYWYQQSLDQGLQFLIQYYNGEERAKGNILERFSAQQFPDLHSELNLSSLELGDSALYFCASSVPQGSETQYFGPGTRLLVL.

Turning to this clonotype: A read error is possible here, since a much larger clone lies one base away. The rearrangement uses TRBV30 and TRBJ2-7, with 10 bases aligning to TRBD2. The DNA matches TRBJ2-5 better at its end, which makes the J call doubtful. The CDR3 covers 15 residues. Germline values: CDR1 GTSNPN, CDR2 SVGIG (reference sequence). The CDR3 is CAWNTQRGGLETQYF. CDR3 DNA: TGTGCCTGGAACACCCAGCGGGGGGGCCTAGAGACCCAGTACTTC.

This clonotype was counted ten times or more. The chain recombines TRBV20-1 with TRBJ2-7; D is unresolved. Germline V gene lookup returns CDR1 DFQATT and CDR2 SNEGSKA (reference sequence). Trimming cost V 3 bases and J 6 bases, with 9 bases left between them. The CDR3 loop spans 11 amino acids. CDR3 bases: TGCAGTGCTAGCGTGGACCCCGAGCAGTACTTC. Protein sequence: CSASVDPEQYF.

Only a few counts were recorded for this clonotype. The junction shows a germline mismatch at one end, possibly a read error. This sequence joins TRBV6-5 and TRBJ2-5, with D possibly matching TRBD2 (6 bases). The J call is doubtful: the DNA matches TRBJ2-7 better. Germline V gene sequence: CDR1 MNHEY, CDR2 SVGAGI. There are 15 residues in the CDR3. CDR3 protein: CTSSYKASSAYEQYF. The CDR3 bases are TGTACCAGCAGTTACAAGGCGTCTAGCGCCTACGAGCAGTACTTC.

The chain links TRBV28 to TRBJ1-1; D gene unclear. CDR1 MDHEN and CDR2 SYDVKM come from the germline V gene. Trimming cost V 2 bases and J 3 bases, with 10 bases left between them. The CDR3 length is 14 residues. The CDR3 region is CASSLRSAHTEAFF. As DNA, the CDR3 is TGTGCCAGCAGTTTAAGGTCAGCTCACACTGAAGCTTTCTTT.

This clonotype has a handful of counts. The chain links TRBV12-3 or TRBV12-4 to TRBJ1-6, with 7 bases lining up with TRBD1. V lost 0 bases to trimming and J lost 4 bases; unmatched junction nucleotides: 6. This CDR3 is 17 amino acids long. This CDR3 reads CASSLAGRGSYNSPLHF. As DNA, the CDR3 is TGTGCCAGCAGTTTAGCGGGCAGGGGGTCTTATAATTCACCCCTCCACTTT.

This clonotype was seen only a few times. The chain links TRBV6-1 to TRBJ2-7; D is unresolved. CDR3 length: 12 residues. The V end lost 2 bases, the J end lost 5 bases, and 7 bases lay between the germline ends. In germline, CDR1 is MNHNS, CDR2 SASEGT. For the CDR3, the DNA is TGTGCCAGCAGTGAAAGGGTCCACGAGCAGTACTTC. The encoded protein is CASSERVHEQYF.

The table lists this clonotype with many counts. V is TRBV6-5 and J is TRBJ2-1; 8 bases fit TRBD1. Germline V lookup: CDR1 MNHEY, CDR2 SVGAGI. The CDR3 totals 16 residues. Trimming cost V 6 bases and J 0 bases; bases outside gene matches: 7. CDR3: CASRGQAPSSYNEQFF. CDR3 sequence (DNA): TGTGCCAGCAGGGGACAGGCGCCGAGCTCCTACAATGAGCAGTTCTTC.